Sequencing of this TCR beta chain was carried out in a study of Ad26.COV2.S vaccination and SARS-CoV-2 variants. Regarding the study as a whole: Ad26.COV2.S recipients had broader spike-specific TCRs (P = 0.0014).

Sequencing was performed with immunoSEQ multiplex PCR; in TCRdb, only in-frame clones are kept and a portion is missing. There are under 300,000 clones in the sample; approximately 88% occur only once, and less than 3.5% lies in the top ten. There are 13 residues in the CDR3. From germline, CDR1 is LGHNA and CDR2 YNFKEQ. V was shortened by 3 bases and J by 3 bases, with 8 bases between the two germline ends. About this clone: What it binds is unknown.

As to treatment: some 20 received Ad26.COV2.S at low or high dose, single or two shots; five or six received placebo; per-sample allocation not given. Sampling occurred on day 63 after the first vaccine or placebo injection. The sample consisted of peripheral blood, taken in a trial of Ad26.COV2.S vaccine versus placebo. The TCR comes from a person between 18 and 60 years old who received the Ad26.COV2.S COVID-19 vaccine or a placebo. This rearrangement joins TRBV4-2 to TRBJ1-2; D remains unclear. Here the CDR3 reads CASSQVRDYGYTF. In DNA, the CDR3 is TGTGCCAGCAGCCAGGTGCGGGACTATGGCTACACCTTC.